These 22 T cell receptor beta chains share one sample of origin, sequenced in a study of human T cells and chemical hapten exposure. Time point specified: pre-sensitization, week 0. Indicated treatment: therapeutic diphenylcyclopropenone sensitization with weekly scalp DPC. Via MiXCR, TCRdb re-called the RACE reads, giving one row per CDR3 protein. The profile shows a few hundred thousand distinct CDR3 sequences, around 7.7% of them singletons. This material consisted of whole blood, taken in connection with sensitization to the hapten diphenylcyclopropenone (DPC). Receptors were obtained from a man between 18 and 29 years old with alopecia areata. Some clones in this sample may be carry-over from other donors' samples.

The chain combines TRBV7-9 with TRBJ1-2; 8 bases fit TRBD1. The germline V gene encodes CDR1 SEHNR and CDR2 FQNEAQ (reference sequence). V dropped 6 bases and J dropped 2; count of bases not matched to a gene: 8. There are 15 residues in the CDR3. The CDR3 DNA follows: TGTGCCAGCAGAGCAGGGGGCAGGGAGAACTATGGCTACACCTTC. Its translation: CASRAGGRENYGYTF.

The gene calls are TRBV14 and TRBJ2-7; D is possibly TRBD2 (7 bases). V was cut by 1 base and J by 3 bases, with 19 bases left in between. The germline gives CDR1 SGHDN, CDR2 FVKESK. CDR3 size: 17 residues. In DNA, the CDR3 is TGTGCCAGCAGCCAAGTCCGGGGGGCCACCAAGGACTACGAGCAGTACTTC. It encodes CASSQVRGATKDYEQYF.

This chain connects TRBV7-6 to TRBJ2-2, with 9 bases identical to TRBD2. Germline loops: CDR1 SGHVS, CDR2 FNYEAQ. The V segment lost 7 bases and the J segment 4 bases; nucleotides outside the gene matches: 4. The CDR3 is 14 residues long. The CDR3 reads CASTRTSVTGELFF. In nucleotides, the CDR3 is TGTGCCAGCACCCGGACTAGCGTCACCGGGGAGCTGTTTTTT.

This clonotype was recorded at least ten times. V and J are TRBV28 and TRBJ1-1; TRBD1 is a possible D gene (6 bases). V lost 5 bases and J lost 5, with 18 bases in between. The CDR3 is 15 residues long. Germline V gene data show CDR1 as MDHEN and CDR2 as SYDVKM. CDR3 bases: TGTGCCAGCAGTCTATCCCCCACAGGGAGGACTGAAGCTTTCTTT. Translated, it gives CASSLSPTGRTEAFF.

V usage is TRBV6-6 and J usage is TRBJ2-5, with 12 bases matching TRBD2. Germline V gene lookup returns CDR1 MNHNY and CDR2 SVGAGI (reference sequence). The CDR3 is 17 residues long. V lost 0 bases, J lost 3 bases, and 5 bases stayed unmatched. The CDR3 loop reads CASSYSRLAGAEETQYF. The CDR3 nucleotides are TGTGCCAGCAGTTACTCGCGACTAGCGGGGGCCGAAGAGACCCAGTACTTC.

This clonotype was counted many times. The chain has TRBV5-1 and TRBJ1-4; D unclear. V lost 4 bases to trimming and J lost 4 bases, with 14 bases between them. The CDR3 spans 15 residues. Germline values: CDR1 SGHRS, CDR2 YFSETQ. The CDR3 sequence: CASSTYTGGNEKLFF. CDR3 nucleotides: TGCGCCAGCAGCACTTACACTGGCGGTAATGAAAAACTGTTTTTT. Full variable domain (rest looked up from reference TRBV5-1 and TRBJ1-4): KAGVTQTPRYLIKTRGQQVTLSCSPISGHRSVSWYQQTPGQGLQFLFEYFSETQRNKGNFPGRFSGRQFSNSRSEMNVSTLELGDSALYLCASSTYTGGNEKLFFGSGTQLSVL.

This clonotype was observed many times. The chain recombines TRBV3-1 with TRBJ2-7, with D perhaps matching TRBD1 or TRBD2 (5 bases each). Germline V CDR1 and CDR2: LGHDT, YNNKEL (reference sequence). V gave up 1 base and J gave up 2 bases, with 15 bases separating them. There are 16 residues in the CDR3. CDR3: CASSQGRWGSPYEQYV. DNA for the CDR3: TGTGCCAGCAGCCAAGGCCGCTGGGGGTCACCCTACGAGCAGTACGTC.

The CDR3 is CASSPSPRGTNEKLFF. As DNA, the CDR3 is TGCGCCAGCAGCCCCTCTCCGAGGGGCACTAATGAAAAACTGTTTTTT. This chain uses TRBV5-1 with TRBJ1-4, with D possibly being TRBD1 (5 bases). V lost 4 bases and J lost 2, with 15 bases in between. Germline CDR1 SGHRS, CDR2 YFSETQ. The length of the CDR3 is 16 residues. The whole variable domain, remainder taken from reference TRBV5-1 and TRBJ1-4, is KAGVTQTPRYLIKTRGQQVTLSCSPISGHRSVSWYQQTPGQGLQFLFEYFSETQRNKGNFPGRFSGRQFSNSRSEMNVSTLELGDSALYLCASSPSPRGTNEKLFFGSGTQLSVL.

This chain joins TRBV6-2 or TRBV6-3 and TRBJ2-5; 15 bases are shared with TRBD2. This CDR3 has 16 residues. J was trimmed by 3 bases and V by 1 base; bases with no gene match: 0. The germline gives CDR1 MNHEY, CDR2 SVGEGT. The CDR3, as DNA: TGTGCCAGCAGTTACTGGACTAGCGGGGGGGAAGAGACCCAGTACTTC. It is translated as CASSYWTSGGEETQYF.

The chain employs TRBV11-2 and TRBJ1-3; a weak D match, TRBD1 (5 bases). The germline gives CDR1 SGHAT, CDR2 FQNNGV. The CDR3 runs 16 residues. Trimming left V 0 bases short and J 1 base short, with 10 bases between. The CDR3 sequence is CASSLDRGRSGNTIYF. CDR3 in DNA: TGTGCCAGCAGCTTAGATCGGGGCAGATCTGGAAACACCATATATTTT.

This clonotype turned up a few times. The gene calls are TRBV6-2 or TRBV6-3 and TRBJ2-3; no firm D call. This CDR3 is built from 12 residues. The germline V gene encodes CDR1 MNHEY and CDR2 SVGEGT. With 0 bases removed from V and 8 bases from J, the gap between germline ends came to 6 bases. The CDR3 region is CASSYSWATQYF. CDR3 DNA sequence: TGTGCCAGCAGTTACTCTTGGGCTACGCAGTATTTT.

This chain uses TRBV10-3 with TRBJ2-1, with D tentatively TRBD1 or TRBD2 (6 bases each). Trimming removed 2 bases from V and 8 bases from J, with 16 bases in between. Germline loops: CDR1 ENHRY, CDR2 SYGVKD. The CDR3 totals 15 residues. CDR3 in DNA: TGTGCCATCAGTGAGAGGGACTGGGGGCGACATGAGCAGTTCTTC. Protein product: CAISERDWGRHEQFF.

This chain joins TRBV19 and TRBJ2-3; D is unclear. V was cut by 3 bases and J by 0 bases, with 16 bases left in between. CDR3 length: 17 residues. CDR1 and CDR2 from the germline V gene are LNHDA and SQIVND (reference sequence). DNA of the CDR3: TGTGCCAGTAGTATTGATACGAACAGAGCTAGCACAGATACGCAGTATTTT. Protein product: CASSIDTNRASTDTQYF.

The sample holds a few counts of this clonotype. The chain employs TRBV27 and TRBJ2-5; TRBD2 is a possible D gene (6 bases). This CDR3 has 14 residues. Trimming took 3 bases from V and 7 from J, leaving 15 bases between them. Germline CDR1 and CDR2: MNHEY and SMNVEV (reference sequence). The CDR3 here is CASSLFRGGGTQYF. The DNA of the CDR3 is TGTGCCAGCAGTTTGTTTCGTGGGGGAGGGACCCAGTACTTC.

This clonotype was picked up many times. The V call is TRBV7-2, the J call TRBJ2-5, with TRBD2 identical over 8 bases. The CDR3 contains 18 residues. V trimming: 4 bases; J trimming: 5 bases; junction bases outside the gene matches: 18. CDR1 and CDR2 from the germline V gene are SGHTA and FQGNSA. Here the CDR3 reads CASSSPLGVAGFYETQYF. The CDR3 DNA follows: TGTGCCAGCAGCTCTCCCCTGGGGGTAGCGGGGTTCTATGAGACCCAGTACTTC.

Ten or more counts support this clonotype. The rearrangement joins TRBV4-1 to TRBJ2-7; D remains ambiguous. Per germline, CDR1 MGHRA and CDR2 YSYEKL. The CDR3 contains 13 residues. Trimming removed 4 bases at V and 4 bases at J, with 11 bases between. The CDR3 region is CASSRGPPYEQYF. The CDR3 DNA sequence: TGCGCCAGCAGCCGAGGACCCCCTTACGAGCAGTACTTC.

CDR3 nucleotides: TGTGCCAGCAGTCGGACAGGGGGCTCTCTTAATTCACCCCTCCACTTT. The encoded protein is CASSRTGGSLNSPLHF. J is TRBJ1-6 and V is TRBV12-3 or TRBV12-4; 11 bases are shared with TRBD1. The trim removed 5 bases at V and 6 bases at J, leaving 6 bases unmatched. CDR3 length equals 16 residues.

This clonotype has just a few counts. The rearrangement uses TRBV9 and TRBJ2-3, with 14 positions matching TRBD2. The germline CDR1 and CDR2 sequences are SGDLS and YYNGEE. The trim removed 3 bases at V and 0 bases at J, leaving 6 bases unmatched. The CDR3 runs to 18 residues. The CDR3 spells CASSAGLAGAKSTDTQYF. CDR3 sequence (DNA): TGTGCCAGCAGCGCGGGACTAGCGGGGGCTAAAAGCACAGATACGCAGTATTTT.

V is TRBV6-1 and J is TRBJ2-7, with D hard to call. The germline V gene has CDR1 MNHNS and CDR2 SASEGT. The CDR3 sequence is 12 residues long. The germline V and J ends were trimmed by 8 bases and 3 bases, with 11 bases remaining between them. The CDR3 here is CASLSGYYEQYV. DNA of the CDR3: TGTGCCAGCCTCTCCGGTTACTACGAGCAGTACGTC.

This clonotype was found a few times. The rearrangement joins TRBV12-3 or TRBV12-4 to TRBJ2-7; D possibly corresponds to TRBD2 (6 bases). V gave up 5 bases and J gave up 3 bases, with 11 bases separating them. The CDR3 spans 13 residues. The CDR3 here is CASSPAEGYEQYF. For the CDR3, the DNA is TGTGCCAGCAGTCCCGCGGAGGGCTACGAGCAGTACTTC.

The CDR3 loop reads CASSPRGFFNEKLFF. The CDR3 DNA reads TGTGCCAGCAGCCCAAGGGGTTTTTTTAATGAAAAACTGTTTTTT. This chain joins TRBV14 and TRBJ1-4, with D possibly matching TRBD1 (5 bases). Trimming stripped 4 bases from V and 4 bases from J, with 13 bases between. CDR1 and CDR2 from the germline V gene are SGHDN and FVKESK. The CDR3 loop spans 15 amino acids.

This clonotype has a handful of counts. This sequence joins TRBV20-1 and TRBJ2-3; TRBD2 matches at 9 bases. Per the germline V gene, CDR1 is DFQATT and CDR2 is SNEGSKA (reference sequence). Germline trimming cut 2 bases from V and 4 bases from J; bases unmatched to any gene: 16. The CDR3 is 18 residues long. CDR3 DNA: TGCAGTGCTAGACTCCTGGGCGCCAGCGGGGGGCCCGCAGATACGCAGTATTTT. This sequence encodes CSARLLGASGGPADTQYF.